This T cell receptor (beta chain) was sequenced in a study of Ad26.COV2.S vaccination and SARS-CoV-2 variants. Study context: The donor was enrolled in the Ad26.COV2.S arm of the COV1001 trial. The vaccine Ad26.COV2.S was put into the muscle once, or twice with 56 days between. Study-level points and caveats: Vaccine and placebo recipients had similar non-spike TCR breadth.

Method: immunoSEQ multiplex PCR; TCRdb's copy keeps in-frame clones and lacks some. The repertoire consists of 500,000 or so clones, with roughly nine tenths occurring once and the leading ten covering over 2.5%. Treatment denoted: roughly 20 received Ad26.COV2.S at low or high dose, single or two shots; several received placebo; per-sample allocation not given. After the first vaccine or placebo injection, samples were drawn on day 63. Vaccination used an Ad26 vector expressing Wuhan-strain SARS-CoV-2 spike. A word on this clone: The antigen remains undetermined.

Germline V gene sequence: CDR1 SEHNR, CDR2 FQNEAQ (reference sequence). Trimming stripped 3 bases from V and 4 bases from J, with 13 bases between. This CDR3 contains 15 residues. The sequence was collected from a person aged 18-65 years who received the Ad26.COV2.S COVID-19 vaccine or a placebo. The sequencing here drew on peripheral blood, taken in a trial of Ad26.COV2.S vaccine versus placebo. The rearrangement joins TRBV7-9 to TRBJ1-3, with D hard to call. CDR3 amino acids: CASSLNWVSGNTIYF. CDR3 nucleotides: TGTGCCAGCAGCTTGAATTGGGTGTCCGGAAACACCATATATTTT.